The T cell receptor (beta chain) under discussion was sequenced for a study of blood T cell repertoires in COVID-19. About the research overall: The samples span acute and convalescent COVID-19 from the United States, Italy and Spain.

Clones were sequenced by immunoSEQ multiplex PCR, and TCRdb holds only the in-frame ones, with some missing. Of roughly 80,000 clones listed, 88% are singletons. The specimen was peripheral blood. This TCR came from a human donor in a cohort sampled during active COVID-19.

DNA for the CDR3: TGTGCCAGCAGCCCCCGGGGGAGGGGGGAAGAGACCCAGTACTTC. Protein product: CASSPRGRGEETQYF. The chain couples TRBV13 to TRBJ2-5, with D maybe TRBD2 (7 bases). The CDR3 sequence is 15 residues long. From germline, CDR1 is PRHDT and CDR2 FYEKMQ (reference sequence). V lost 5 bases, J lost 3 bases, and 16 bases lay in between.